A single sample is the source of the 26 T cell receptor beta chains below, sequenced in a study of shared clonotypes between healthy human individuals. Measured with immunoSEQ multiplex PCR; TCRdb has only the in-frame clones, and not every one. Found here are some 2.1 million clones, approximately 95% of them singletons; the top ten hold 0.13%. Sequencing used naive CD4+ T cells sorted from blood. The subset denotes: CD45RA+ positively selected. These receptor sequences come from a man aged 18 to 30 in good health.

V and J are TRBV5-4 and TRBJ2-7; D possibly corresponds to TRBD2 (5 bases). The CDR3 consists of 17 residues. Trimming took 0 bases from V and 3 from J, leaving 19 bases between them. Germline-derived CDR1 and CDR2 are SGHNT and YYREEE (reference sequence). The CDR3 region is CASSLAAGSTPVYEQYF. CDR3 nucleotide sequence: TGTGCCAGCAGCTTGGCGGCGGGTTCCACCCCCGTCTACGAGCAGTACTTC. Looking up the rest from reference TRBV5-4 and TRBJ2-7 gives the full variable domain: ETGVTQSPTHLIKTRGQQVTLRCSSQSGHNTVSWYQQALGQGPQFIFQYYREEENGRGNFPPRFSGLQFPNYSSELNVNALELDDSALYLCASSLAAGSTPVYEQYFGPGTRLTVT.

This rearrangement joins TRBV11-2 to TRBJ2-5; TRBD2 is a possible D gene (7 bases). V was pared by 1 base and J by 5 bases, with 14 bases between. The length of the CDR3 is 15 residues. Per germline, CDR1 SGHAT and CDR2 FQNNGV. The CDR3 coding sequence is TGTGCCAGCAGCTTAGGCGGCAGGGGAGGGGAGACCCAGTACTTC. Protein: CASSLGGRGGETQYF.

The chain joins TRBV30 to TRBJ2-3; tentative D call: TRBD2 (5 bases). The CDR3 is made up of 13 amino acids. Germline CDR1 is GTSNPN and CDR2 is SVGIG (reference sequence). V shed 5 bases and J shed 5 bases, with 14 bases lying between them. The CDR3 DNA reads TGTGCCTGGGGCGGGCGGTCGCTAGATACGCAGTATTTT. The encoded protein is CAWGGRSLDTQYF.

The chain has TRBV5-6 and TRBJ1-4, with D possibly being TRBD1 (5 bases). The CDR3 loop spans 15 amino acids. V lost 3 bases to trimming and J lost 4 bases, with 13 bases between them. Germline V lookup: CDR1 SGHDT, CDR2 YYEEEE. This CDR3 reads CASSSQDMGNEKLFF. CDR3 bases: TGTGCCAGCAGCTCCCAGGACATGGGTAATGAAAAACTGTTTTTT.

The chain uses TRBV7-9 and TRBJ2-7; a possible D gene is TRBD2 (6 bases). Trimming shortened V by 5 bases and J by 1 base, and 12 bases separated the two germline ends. Germline lookup yields CDR1 SEHNR and CDR2 FQNEAQ (reference sequence). The CDR3 totals 14 residues. CDR3 protein: CASSTDGRSYEQYF. The CDR3 DNA reads as TGTGCCAGCAGCACCGACGGGAGATCCTACGAGCAGTACTTC.

The chain links TRBV7-2 to TRBJ2-6; D not certain. CDR1 SGHTA and CDR2 FQGNSA come from the germline V gene. This CDR3 is 17 amino acids long. V was clipped by 5 bases and J by 0 bases, with 14 bases between them. The CDR3 protein is CASSPVSSNSGANVLTF. DNA for the CDR3: TGTGCCAGCAGCCCCGTTTCAAGCAACTCTGGGGCCAACGTCCTGACTTTC.

In regard to this clone: This same CDR3 is encoded by further DNA sequences in the sample. The V and J genes are TRBV7-2 and TRBJ2-5; D unclear. The V gene lost 1 base and the J gene lost 5 bases, with 5 bases spanning the gap. CDR1 SGHTA and CDR2 FQGNSA come from the germline V gene. This CDR3 comprises 12 residues. Here the CDR3 DNA reads TGTGCCAGCAGCTTAGGGTGGGAGACCCAGTACTTC. This encodes CASSLGWETQYF.

The chain joins TRBV20-1 to TRBJ2-5; unclear D gene. The CDR3 is made up of 10 amino acids. V was clipped by 0 bases and J by 6 bases, with 2 bases between them. Germline CDR1 is DFQATT and CDR2 is SNEGSKA (reference sequence). The CDR3 is CSAREKTQYF. CDR3 coding DNA: TGCAGTGCTAGAGAAAAGACCCAGTACTTC.

CDR3 loop: CASSVGRGTGGKSPLHF. DNA of the CDR3: TGTGCCAGCAGCGTAGGAAGAGGGACAGGGGGCAAATCACCCCTCCACTTT. The rearrangement uses TRBV9 and TRBJ1-6; 12 nucleotides align to TRBD1. Per the germline V gene, CDR1 is SGDLS and CDR2 is YYNGEE. The CDR3 consists of 17 residues. Trimming at V came to 0 bases and at J to 10 bases, leaving 8 bases not matched to a gene.

The gene calls are TRBV7-2 and TRBJ1-6; TRBD1 matches at 7 bases. Germline values: CDR1 SGHTA, CDR2 FQGNSA. The J segment lost 5 bases and the V segment lost 5 bases, leaving 6 bases of the junction unmatched. The CDR3 length is 15 residues. The CDR3 DNA follows: TGTGCCAGCAGCCGTGGGACAGCTGATAATTCACCCCTCCACTTT. Its protein product is CASSRGTADNSPLHF.

The chain recombines TRBV5-6 with TRBJ2-7; 13 nucleotides agree with TRBD2. V lost 8 bases and J lost 8; bases outside the gene matches: 7. CDR3 size: 13 residues. CDR1 and CDR2 (germline): SGHDT, YYEEEE. Here the CDR3 DNA reads TGTGCCAGTCACGGACTAGCGGGAGAACAGCAGTACTTC. Translation: CASHGLAGEQQYF.

This clone was detected only once. The gene calls are TRBV19 and TRBJ2-5; the match to TRBD1 covers 7 bases. With 7 bases clipped from V and 1 base from J, the junction kept 6 bases outside the gene matches. Germline-derived CDR1 and CDR2 are LNHDA and SQIVND (reference sequence). The CDR3 runs 14 residues. CDR3 in DNA: TGTGCCAGTAAATTCAGGGGGTTCCAAGAGACCCAGTACTTC. It yields the protein CASKFRGFQETQYF.

This clone has only one observation. The chain employs TRBV19 and TRBJ2-5, with 11 bases aligning to TRBD1. CDR3 length: 16 amino acids. The trim removed 1 base at V and 5 bases at J, leaving 6 bases unmatched. Germline V gene lookup returns CDR1 LNHDA and CDR2 SQIVND (reference sequence). CDR3 region: CASSIARTGGSETQYF. CDR3 DNA sequence: TGTGCCAGTAGTATAGCTAGGACAGGGGGCTCGGAGACCCAGTACTTC.

The chain links TRBV25-1 to TRBJ1-6; D perhaps matches TRBD1 (5 bases). The germline V gene encodes CDR1 MGHDK and CDR2 SYGVNS. V was shortened by 3 bases and J by 9 bases, with 15 bases between the two germline ends. This CDR3 region has 15 residues. Written as DNA, the CDR3 is TGTGCCAGCAGTGAGGGGCCTGAAGGTGGTTCACCCCTCCACTTT. Its translation is CASSEGPEGGSPLHF.

J is TRBJ2-1 and V is TRBV5-1, with D possibly being TRBD2 (6 bases). CDR3 length equals 15 residues. Trimming stripped 0 bases from V and 12 bases from J, with 19 bases between. CDR1 SGHRS and CDR2 YFSETQ come from the germline V gene. This CDR3 reads CASSLGTSKFTGQFF. The CDR3 region has the DNA TGCGCCAGCAGCTTGGGAACTAGCAAGTTCACTGGGCAGTTCTTC.

In its sample, this clone was seen once. Compared with germline, one end of the junction differs, possibly owing to a read error. The J gene is TRBJ2-3, the V gene TRBV5-1, with D tentatively TRBD1 (5 bases). The germline CDR1 and CDR2 sequences are SGHRS and YFSETQ. The CDR3 is 15 amino acids. CDR3 DNA sequence: TGCGCCAGCACCTTGGCAGGGTCTTACACAGATACGCAGTATTTT. Its protein product is CASTLAGSYTDTQYF.

The chain combines TRBV28 with TRBJ1-1, with TRBD1 matching 9 bases. After removal of 8 bases from V and 6 bases from J, the junction contained 10 bases not matched to a gene. The germline V gene encodes CDR1 MDHEN and CDR2 SYDVKM. The length of the CDR3 is 14 residues. For the CDR3, the DNA is TGTGCCAGCCATTATCCGGGACAGGGTTCTGAAGCTTTCTTT. This encodes CASHYPGQGSEAFF.

The CDR3 is CASISGTEGNTIYF. The CDR3, as DNA: TGTGCCAGCATCTCGGGGACCGAAGGAAACACCATATATTTT. The chain joins TRBV6-6 to TRBJ1-3; tentative D call: TRBD1 (5 bases). V lost 7 bases and J lost 4, with 14 bases in between. This CDR3 is 14 amino acids long. The germline CDR1 and CDR2 sequences are MNHNY and SVGAGI (reference sequence).

The chain's CDR3 is CASSPDWNTEAFF. CDR3 sequence (DNA): TGTGCCAGCAGCCCTGACTGGAACACTGAAGCTTTCTTT. The gene calls are TRBV11-2 and TRBJ1-1; D is uncertain. The CDR3 loop spans 13 amino acids. Germline loops: CDR1 SGHAT, CDR2 FQNNGV. Trimming took 5 bases from V and 1 from J, leaving 8 bases between them. The complete variable domain, with remaining parts taken from reference TRBV11-2 and TRBJ1-1, reads EAGVAQSPRYKIIEKRQSVAFWCNPISGHATLYWYQQILGQGPKLLIQFQNNGVVDDSQLPKDRFSAERLKGVDSTLKIQPAKLEDSAVYLCASSPDWNTEAFFGQGTRLTVV.

The genes are TRBV2 and TRBJ2-7; D is ambiguous. Trimming cost V 3 bases and J 0 bases, with 15 bases left between them. In germline, CDR1 is SNHLY, CDR2 FYNNEI. This CDR3 is 16 amino acids long. This CDR3 is CASSDGVLGSSYEQYF. For the CDR3, the DNA is TGTGCCAGCAGTGACGGTGTATTAGGGTCCTCCTACGAGCAGTACTTC.

The chain recombines TRBV7-9 with TRBJ2-2, with 8 bases identical to TRBD1. This CDR3 is 15 amino acids long. Germline trimming cut 6 bases from V and 0 bases from J; bases unmatched to any gene: 3. Germline V gene lookup returns CDR1 SEHNR and CDR2 FQNEAQ (reference sequence). DNA of the CDR3: TGTGCCAGCAGTAGGGACAGGTCGAACACCGGGGAGCTGTTTTTT. Its translation: CASSRDRSNTGELFF.

Comment on this clone: At one boundary the junction diverges from the germline segment, which might be a read error. This CDR3 is CASREGEGYGYTF. CDR3 DNA sequence: TGTGCCAGCCGTGAAGGGGAAGGCTATGGCTACACCTTC. The chain links TRBV2 to TRBJ1-2; weak D call: TRBD1 (5 bases). Germline-derived CDR1 and CDR2 are SNHLY and FYNNEI. The CDR3 spans 13 residues.

The genes are TRBV11-3 and TRBJ2-5; possible D gene TRBD2, 5 bases. The CDR3 length is 15 residues. V lost 5 bases and J lost 1, with 14 bases in between. From germline, CDR1 is SGHNT and CDR2 YENEEA. The CDR3 sequence: CASSPRGGLQETQYF. The CDR3 region has the DNA TGTGCCAGCAGCCCCAGAGGCGGGCTCCAAGAGACCCAGTACTTC.

This chain joins TRBV4-1 and TRBJ1-6; D not certain. CDR3 length: 16 amino acids. V was cut by 1 base and J by 5 bases, with 12 bases left in between. Germline CDR1 reads MGHRA; CDR2 reads YSYEKL. In DNA, the CDR3 is TGCGCCAGCAGCCAAGGGGTCTTTTGGAATAATTCACCCCTCCACTTT. It codes for CASSQGVFWNNSPLHF.

The CDR3 sequence: CAISEEGARQPQHF. DNA for the CDR3: TGTGCCATCAGTGAGGAAGGGGCAAGGCAGCCCCAGCATTTT. The rearrangement joins TRBV10-3 to TRBJ1-5; the D gene is possibly TRBD1 (5 bases). Germline V gene lookup returns CDR1 ENHRY and CDR2 SYGVKD. CDR3 length equals 14 residues. V lost 2 bases, J lost 7 bases, and 12 bases lay in between.

The chain's CDR3 is CASSEYKSSAAAYNEQFF. The CDR3 nucleotides are TGTGCCAGCAGTGAATATAAATCGTCAGCAGCGGCTTACAATGAGCAGTTCTTC. The chain has TRBV25-1 and TRBJ2-1, with D possibly TRBD2 on 5 matching bases. Looked up from germline, CDR1 is MGHDK and CDR2 is SYGVNS. V lost 0 bases and J 4 bases, leaving 19 bases between the germline ends. The CDR3 has 18 residues.